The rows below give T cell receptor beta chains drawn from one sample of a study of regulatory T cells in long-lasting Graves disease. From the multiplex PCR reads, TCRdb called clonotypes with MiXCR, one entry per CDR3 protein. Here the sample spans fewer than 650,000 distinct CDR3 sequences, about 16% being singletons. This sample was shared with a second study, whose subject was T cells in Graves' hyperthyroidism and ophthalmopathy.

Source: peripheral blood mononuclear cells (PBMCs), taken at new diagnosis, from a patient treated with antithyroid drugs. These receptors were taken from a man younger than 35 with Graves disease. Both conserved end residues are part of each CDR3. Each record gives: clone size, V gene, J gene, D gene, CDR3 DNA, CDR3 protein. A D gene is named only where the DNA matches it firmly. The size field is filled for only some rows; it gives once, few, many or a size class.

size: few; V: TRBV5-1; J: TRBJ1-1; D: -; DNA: TGCGCCAGCAGCTTATTCTCTCTTGGCACTGAAGCTTTCTTT; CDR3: CASSLFSLGTEAFF
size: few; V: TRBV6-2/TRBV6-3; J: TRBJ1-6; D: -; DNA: TGTGCCAGCAGTTACTCTAATTCACCCCTCCACTTT; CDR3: CASSYSNSPLHF
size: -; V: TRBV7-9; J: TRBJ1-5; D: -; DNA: TGTGCCAGCAGCTTTGGAGCAGATAGCAATCAGCCCCAGCATTTT; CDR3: CASSFGADSNQPQHF
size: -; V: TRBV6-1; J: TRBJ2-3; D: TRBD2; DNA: TGTGCCAGCAGTGAACTAGCGGGGTTCACAGATACGCAGTATTTT; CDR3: CASSELAGFTDTQYF
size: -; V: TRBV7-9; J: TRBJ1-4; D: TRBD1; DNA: TGTGCCAGCTCCGAGGGGGCCGTTAATGAAAAACTGTTTTTT; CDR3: CASSEGAVNEKLFF
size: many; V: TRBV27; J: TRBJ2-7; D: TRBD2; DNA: TGTGCCAGCAGTTTAAGGGCGGGGGGATACGAGCAGTACTTC; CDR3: CASSLRAGGYEQYF
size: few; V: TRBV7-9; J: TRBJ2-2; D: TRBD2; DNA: TGTGCCAGCAGCTCCCGGGGAGCGGGAGAAACCGGGGAGCTGTTTTTT; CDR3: CASSSRGAGETGELFF
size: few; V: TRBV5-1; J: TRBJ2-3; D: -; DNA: TGCGCCAGCAGCTTGGCTCAGCTCACAGATACGCAGTATTTT; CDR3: CASSLAQLTDTQYF
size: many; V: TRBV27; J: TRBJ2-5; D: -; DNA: TGTGCCAGCAGCCCCCCGACCCAGTACTTC; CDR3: CASSPPTQYF
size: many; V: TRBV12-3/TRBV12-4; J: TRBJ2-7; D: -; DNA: TGTGCCAGCAGTCCCGGCCCTCGTAGGGGTTACGAGCAGTACTTC; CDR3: CASSPGPRRGYEQYF
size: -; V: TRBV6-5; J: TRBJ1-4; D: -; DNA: TGTGCCAGCAGTTGGGGACGGACTAATGAAAAACTGTTTTTT; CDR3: CASSWGRTNEKLFF
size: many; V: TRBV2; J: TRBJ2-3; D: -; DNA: TGTGCCAGCAGTGCCGACAGTGGGGCGGGTCAAGATACGCAGTATTTT; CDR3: CASSADSGAGQDTQYF
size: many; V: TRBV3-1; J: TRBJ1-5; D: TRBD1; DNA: TGTGCCAGCAGCCAAGGCGGCAGGGGGAACGATATCAATCAGCCCCAGCATTTT; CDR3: CASSQGGRGNDINQPQHF
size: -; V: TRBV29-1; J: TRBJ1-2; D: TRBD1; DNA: TGCAGCGCCGAGTGGACAGGAGTGGGGGGCTACACCTTC; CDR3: CSAEWTGVGGYTF
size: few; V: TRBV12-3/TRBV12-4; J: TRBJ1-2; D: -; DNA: TGTGCCAGCAGCACCGGGGGGGGGGGCTACACCTTC; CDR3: CASSTGGGGYTF
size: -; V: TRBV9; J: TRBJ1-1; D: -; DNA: TGTGCCAGCAGCGTAGCCCCTCAAAGCAACACTGAAGCTTTCTTT; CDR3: CASSVAPQSNTEAFF
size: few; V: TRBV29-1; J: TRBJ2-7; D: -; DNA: TGCAGCGTTGAGGAGGGGGCCTCCTACGAGCAGTACTTC; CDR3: CSVEEGASYEQYF
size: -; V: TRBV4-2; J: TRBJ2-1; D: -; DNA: TGTGCCAGCAGCCAAGATTTGGGGCAGTACAATGAGCAGTTCTTC; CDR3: CASSQDLGQYNEQFF
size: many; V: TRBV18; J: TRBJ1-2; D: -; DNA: TGTGCCAGCTCACAGGGCGTGGACTATGGCTACACCTTC; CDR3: CASSQGVDYGYTF
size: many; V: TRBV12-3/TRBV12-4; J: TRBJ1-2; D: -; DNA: TGTGCCAGCACCGGAACAGGAGTAGGCTACACCTTC; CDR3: CASTGTGVGYTF
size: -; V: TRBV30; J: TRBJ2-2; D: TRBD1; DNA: TGTGCCTGGAGTGCGGGACAGGGCTCCGGGGAGCTGTTTTTT; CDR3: CAWSAGQGSGELFF
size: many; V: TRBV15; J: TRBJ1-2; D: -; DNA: TGTGCCACCAGCAGAGACCCCACAGGGAATTATGGCTACACCTTC; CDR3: CATSRDPTGNYGYTF
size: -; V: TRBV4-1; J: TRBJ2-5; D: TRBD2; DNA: TGCGCCAGCAGCCAAGATGGAACGCGGGGGCAAGAGACCCAGTACTTC; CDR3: CASSQDGTRGQETQYF
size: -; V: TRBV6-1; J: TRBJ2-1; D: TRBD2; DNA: TGTGCCAGCAGTGCAGCTAGCGGCCATAACAATGGGCAGTTCTTC; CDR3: CASSAASGHNNGQFF
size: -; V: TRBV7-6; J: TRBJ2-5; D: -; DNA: TGTGCCAGCAGCTCCGAAGCGGACGGGGCGGGGGAGACCCAGTACTTC; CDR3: CASSSEADGAGETQYF
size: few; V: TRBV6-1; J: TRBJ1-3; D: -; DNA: TGTGCCAGCAGAGATCCTCGGGCCACCATATATTTT; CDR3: CASRDPRATIYF
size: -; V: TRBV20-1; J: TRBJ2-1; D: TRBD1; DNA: TGCAGTGCTAGAGATCCCCGGACAGGGATGGGAAATGAGCAGTTCTTC; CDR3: CSARDPRTGMGNEQFF
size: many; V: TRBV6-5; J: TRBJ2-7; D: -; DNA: TGTGCCAGCAGTTACAGGAAAGGGGATCGGGAGCAGTACTTC; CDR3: CASSYRKGDREQYF
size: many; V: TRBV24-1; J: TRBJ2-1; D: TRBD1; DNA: TGTGCCACCAGTGAGCGACAGGGAACCTTTAACAATGAGCAGTTCTTC; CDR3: CATSERQGTFNNEQFF
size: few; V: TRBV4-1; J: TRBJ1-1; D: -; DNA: TGCGCCAGCAGCCACCCGGGTCCCTACAACACTGAAGCTTTCTTT; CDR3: CASSHPGPYNTEAFF
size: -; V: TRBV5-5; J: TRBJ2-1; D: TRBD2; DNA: TGTGCCAGCAGCTACTCGACTAGCGGGAGCACCTACAATGAGCAGTTCTTC; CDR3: CASSYSTSGSTYNEQFF
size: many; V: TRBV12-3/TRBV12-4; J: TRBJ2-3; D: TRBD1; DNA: TGTGCCAGCAGTTTCGCGGGACAGGGGGATACGCAGTATTTT; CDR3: CASSFAGQGDTQYF
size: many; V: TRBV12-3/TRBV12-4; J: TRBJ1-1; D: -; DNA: TGTGCCAGCACCCTCAACGCCTACACTGAAGCTTTCTTT; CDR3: CASTLNAYTEAFF
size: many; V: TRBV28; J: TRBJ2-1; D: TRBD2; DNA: TGTGCCAGCGCGGGTTGGGGACTAGCGGGAGGGAATGAGCAGTTCTTC; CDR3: CASAGWGLAGGNEQFF
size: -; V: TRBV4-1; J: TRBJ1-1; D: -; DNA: TGCGCCAGCAGCCAAGTATCAAGGGTAACTGAAGCTTTCTTT; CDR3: CASSQVSRVTEAFF
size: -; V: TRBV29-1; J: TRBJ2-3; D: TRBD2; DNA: TGCAGCGTGGGACTAGCCACTAGCACAGATACGCAGTATTTT; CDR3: CSVGLATSTDTQYF
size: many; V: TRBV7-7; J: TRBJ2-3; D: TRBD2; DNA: TGTGCCAGCAGCGCGGGAGTGAGCACAGATACGCAGTATTTT; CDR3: CASSAGVSTDTQYF
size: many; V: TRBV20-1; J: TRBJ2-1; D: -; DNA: TGCAGTGCTAGTCTCCGGTACAATGAGCAGTTCTTC; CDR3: CSASLRYNEQFF
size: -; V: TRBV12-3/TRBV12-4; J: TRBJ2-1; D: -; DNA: TGTGCCAGCACCCCTTCCCGCCTATTTAACTACAATGAGCAGTTCTTC; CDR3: CASTPSRLFNYNEQFF
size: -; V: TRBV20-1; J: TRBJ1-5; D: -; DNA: TGCAGTGCTAGTAGGCGGGGGGAGAGCAATCAGCCCCAGCATTTT; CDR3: CSASRRGESNQPQHF
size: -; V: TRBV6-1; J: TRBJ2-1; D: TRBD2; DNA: TGTGCCAGCACCAATGGTGCGGGAGGTTACAATGAGCAGTTCTTC; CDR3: CASTNGAGGYNEQFF
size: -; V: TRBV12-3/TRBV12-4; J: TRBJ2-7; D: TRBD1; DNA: TGTGCCAGCAGTTTAGCCCACACCAGGACAGGGGGCCAGTACGAGCAGTACTTC; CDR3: CASSLAHTRTGGQYEQYF
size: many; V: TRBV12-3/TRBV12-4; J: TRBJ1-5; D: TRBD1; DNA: TGTGCCAGCAGTTCGGACAGGTCAGGTCAGCCCCAGCATTTT; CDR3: CASSSDRSGQPQHF
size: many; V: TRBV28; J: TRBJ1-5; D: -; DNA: TGTGCCAGCAGTTCGCCGGGACGTGGGTACAATCAGCCCCAGCATTTT; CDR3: CASSSPGRGYNQPQHF
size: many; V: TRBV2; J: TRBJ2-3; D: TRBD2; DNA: TGTGCCAGCAGCGCCCAGACTAGCGGGAGAGATACGCAGTATTTT; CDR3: CASSAQTSGRDTQYF
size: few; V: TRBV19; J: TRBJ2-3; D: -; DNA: TGTGCCAGTAGTATCACCTCAGGCACAGATACGCAGTATTTT; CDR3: CASSITSGTDTQYF